What follows are 25 T cell receptor beta chains derived from one specimen sequenced in a study of blood T cell repertoires in COVID-19. The method was immunoSEQ multiplex PCR; TCRdb's version includes in-frame clones alone and lacks a portion of them. The table lists about 150,000 clones, roughly 84% of them singletons. Sequencing was carried out using peripheral blood. These receptors were taken from a woman in her forties or fifties with acute or convalescent COVID-19.

The rearrangement joins TRBV9 to TRBJ2-2; TRBD2 matches at 11 bases. V was pared by 3 bases and J by 4 bases, with 5 bases of the junction left unmatched. The CDR3 is made up of 16 amino acids. CDR1 is SGDLS and CDR2 is YYNGEE in the germline V gene. CDR3 bases: TGTGCCAGCAGCGCGACTAGCGGGATTATCACCGGGGAGCTGTTTTTT. Protein sequence: CASSATSGIITGELFF.

The V call is TRBV6-5, the J call TRBJ2-7; D gene ambiguous. The V end lost 10 bases, the J end lost 0 bases, and 16 bases lay between the germline ends. The CDR3 has 14 amino acids. Germline V gene lookup returns CDR1 MNHEY and CDR2 SVGAGI. CDR3 in DNA: TGTGCCACCCACGTGGCGGAGAACTCCTACGAGCAGTACTTC. Protein product: CATHVAENSYEQYF.

V and J are TRBV4-1 and TRBJ1-3; D gene uncertain. Trimming pared 2 bases from V and 0 bases from J, leaving 5 bases between. The CDR3 runs to 14 residues. Germline values: CDR1 MGHRA, CDR2 YSYEKL. CDR3 amino acids: CASSQQDSGNTIYF. The CDR3 bases are TGCGCCAGCAGCCAACAGGACTCTGGAAACACCATATATTTT.

The chain carries TRBV20-1 and TRBJ1-2; weak D call: TRBD1 (5 bases). The V gene lost 3 bases and the J gene lost 8 bases, with 10 bases spanning the gap. Germline lookup yields CDR1 DFQATT and CDR2 SNEGSKA (reference sequence). There are 11 residues in the CDR3. The CDR3 nucleotides read TGCAGTGCTAGTACGGAGGGGGGCTACACCTTC. It translates to CSASTEGGYTF.

V usage is TRBV3-1 (or the pseudogene TRBV3-2) and J usage is TRBJ2-7; 11 bases fit TRBD2. This CDR3 is 15 amino acids long. Germline values: CDR1 LGHDT, CDR2 YNNKEL (reference sequence). The V segment lost 3 bases and the J segment 3 bases; nucleotides outside the gene matches: 4. This CDR3 reads CASSQGLAEHYEQYF. In DNA, the CDR3 is TGTGCCAGCAGCCAGGGACTAGCGGAACACTACGAGCAGTACTTC.

This clone was seen a handful of times. The chain links TRBV15 to TRBJ1-4; TRBD1 matches at 12 bases. Per germline, CDR1 LNHNV and CDR2 YYDKDF (reference sequence). The J segment lost 7 bases and the V segment lost 2 bases, leaving 8 bases of the junction unmatched. This CDR3 has 17 residues. CDR3 in amino acids: CATSRPGTGGLGEKLFF. As DNA, the CDR3 is TGTGCCACCAGCAGACCCGGGACAGGGGGCTTAGGTGAAAAACTGTTTTTT.

The gene calls are TRBV5-1 and TRBJ2-2; D is perhaps TRBD1 (6 bases). CDR3 length: 18 amino acids. V was trimmed by 4 bases and J by 1 base, leaving 20 bases between them. Germline V CDR1 and CDR2: SGHRS, YFSETQ. The CDR3 nucleotides read TGCGCCAGCAGCCTAGAGGACAGACACCCGGGGAACACCGGGGAGCTGTTTTTT. This translates into CASSLEDRHPGNTGELFF. The complete variable domain, with remaining parts taken from reference TRBV5-1 and TRBJ2-2, reads KAGVTQTPRYLIKTRGQQVTLSCSPISGHRSVSWYQQTPGQGLQFLFEYFSETQRNKGNFPGRFSGRQFSNSRSEMNVSTLELGDSALYLCASSLEDRHPGNTGELFFGEGSRLTVL.

This clone was seen a handful of times. The J gene is TRBJ2-1, the V gene TRBV18, with D maybe TRBD1 (6 bases). This CDR3 region has 17 residues. The V end lost 0 bases, the J end lost 0 bases, and 12 bases lay between the germline ends. The germline V gene has CDR1 KGHSH and CDR2 LQKENI. Written as DNA, the CDR3 is TGTGCCAGCTCACCACCTAACAGGGCCCCCTCCTACAATGAGCAGTTCTTC. It encodes CASSPPNRAPSYNEQFF.

This clone was found a few times. The gene calls are TRBV18 and TRBJ2-6; 7 nucleotides agree with TRBD1. Germline CDR1 KGHSH, CDR2 LQKENI. The trim removed 1 base at V and 2 bases at J, leaving 5 bases unmatched. The CDR3 is 17 residues long. The CDR3: CASSPQQGITGANVLTF. CDR3 nucleotides: TGTGCCAGCTCACCACAACAGGGGATCACTGGGGCCAACGTCCTGACTTTC.

This chain connects TRBV5-1 to TRBJ1-5, with a weak D call TRBD1 (5 bases). Trimming took off 2 bases at V and 9 bases at J, with 12 bases between the two ends. CDR1 SGHRS and CDR2 YFSETQ come from the germline V gene. The CDR3 sequence is 13 residues long. The CDR3 region is CASSFQGGGPQHF. CDR3 in DNA: TGCGCCAGCAGCTTCCAGGGAGGAGGGCCCCAGCATTTT.

This rearrangement joins TRBV4-1 to TRBJ1-1; D possibly corresponds to TRBD1 (6 bases). The germline CDR1 and CDR2 sequences are MGHRA and YSYEKL. Trimming removed 0 bases from V and 6 bases from J, with 11 bases in between. CDR3 length equals 14 residues. The CDR3 region is CASSQEQGQAEAFF. The DNA of the CDR3 is TGCGCCAGCAGCCAAGAACAGGGTCAGGCTGAAGCTTTCTTT.

The chain links TRBV28 to TRBJ1-1; maybe TRBD1 (6 bases). V gave up 8 bases and J gave up 11 bases, with 15 bases separating them. The CDR3 is made up of 11 amino acids. Per germline, CDR1 MDHEN and CDR2 SYDVKM. This chain's CDR3 is CASGNRVGAFF. For the CDR3, the DNA is TGTGCCAGCGGTAACAGGGTTGGGGCTTTCTTT. Using reference TRBV28 and TRBJ1-1 for the parts outside the CDR3, the full variable domain is DVKVTQSSRYLVKRTGEKVFLECVQDMDHENMFWYRQDPGLGLRLIYFSYDVKMKEKGDIPEGYSVSREKKERFSLILESASTNQTSMYLCASGNRVGAFFGQGTRLTVV.

The chain is built from TRBV9 and TRBJ2-2; 10 bases fit TRBD2. V shed 3 bases and J 4 bases; nucleotides not matched to a gene: 3. The CDR3 sequence is 15 residues long. CDR1 is SGDLS, CDR2 YYNGEE, per germline. CDR3 protein: CASSEREGLTGELFF. The CDR3 DNA reads TGTGCCAGCAGCGAGCGGGAGGGCCTCACCGGGGAGCTGTTTTTT.

The chain combines TRBV15 with TRBJ2-3; TRBD1 is a possible D gene (6 bases). Germline CDR1 LNHNV, CDR2 YYDKDF (reference sequence). The V gene lost 1 base and the J gene lost 2 bases, with 7 bases spanning the gap. The CDR3 has 14 residues. CDR3 residues: CATSRGTATDTQYF. The CDR3 DNA reads as TGTGCCACCAGCAGAGGGACAGCCACAGATACGCAGTATTTT.

The chain employs TRBV11-2 and TRBJ2-5, with 9 bases aligning to TRBD2. The germline CDR1 and CDR2 sequences are SGHAT and FQNNGV. CDR3 size: 16 residues. After removal of 5 bases from V and 5 bases from J, the junction contained 12 bases not matched to a gene. CDR3 amino acids: CASSLPLSSGVETQYF. The CDR3 coding sequence is TGTGCCAGCAGCCTCCCCTTGTCTAGCGGGGTGGAGACCCAGTACTTC.

This chain connects TRBV19 to TRBJ2-2, with D possibly matching TRBD1 (6 bases). V was cut by 6 bases and J by 8 bases, with 16 bases left in between. This CDR3 is built from 14 residues. From germline, CDR1 is LNHDA and CDR2 SQIVND (reference sequence). The CDR3 loop is CASRPGPTGGELFF. The CDR3 DNA follows: TGTGCCAGTAGACCGGGACCAACAGGGGGGGAGCTGTTTTTT.

CDR3: CASSPTSTKGDEQFF. The CDR3 bases are TGTGCCAGCAGCCCGACTAGTACAAAGGGCGATGAGCAGTTCTTC. The chain couples TRBV5-5 to TRBJ2-1; D might be TRBD2 (6 bases). Trimming took off 4 bases at V and 8 bases at J, with 19 bases between the two ends. The CDR3 sequence is 15 residues long. CDR1 and CDR2 (germline): SGHKS, YYEKEE (reference sequence).

J is TRBJ1-1 and V is TRBV5-1; the match to TRBD1 covers 7 bases. Per the germline V gene, CDR1 is SGHRS and CDR2 is YFSETQ. The V and J ends lost 4 bases and 3 bases, in that order; junction bases with no gene match: 3. The CDR3 has 13 residues. The CDR3 reads CASSGGQDTEAFF. The CDR3, as DNA: TGCGCCAGCAGCGGAGGACAGGACACTGAAGCTTTCTTT.

V and J are TRBV27 and TRBJ2-3; 10 nucleotides line up with TRBD2. The CDR3 sequence is 14 residues long. Per germline, CDR1 MNHEY and CDR2 SMNVEV (reference sequence). The V segment lost 3 bases and the J segment 8 bases; nucleotides outside the gene matches: 5. The CDR3 reads CASSFSSGRSTQYF. The CDR3 nucleotides are TGTGCCAGCAGTTTTAGTAGCGGGAGGAGTACGCAGTATTTT.

The chain joins TRBV5-1 to TRBJ2-7; TRBD1 matches at 9 bases. Germline CDR1 reads SGHRS; CDR2 reads YFSETQ. J was trimmed by 3 bases and V by 4 bases; bases with no gene match: 5. The CDR3 runs to 14 residues. The CDR3 sequence: CASSPWTGDYEQYF. CDR3 coding DNA: TGCGCCAGCAGCCCATGGACAGGGGACTACGAGCAGTACTTC.

The chain uses TRBV24-1 and TRBJ2-7, with a weak D call TRBD1 (6 bases). The CDR3 length is 13 residues. V lost 9 bases, J lost 5 bases, and 16 bases lay in between. The germline V gene has CDR1 KGHDR and CDR2 SFDVKD. This CDR3 reads CATSVQGINEQYF. CDR3 bases: TGTGCCACCTCTGTCCAGGGGATAAACGAGCAGTACTTC.

The rearrangement uses TRBV9 and TRBJ2-1, with a tentative D call TRBD2 (5 bases). V shed 0 bases and J shed 2 bases, with 9 bases lying between them. CDR1 and CDR2 from the germline V gene are SGDLS and YYNGEE. The CDR3 runs to 15 residues. The CDR3 DNA sequence: TGTGCCAGCAGCGTAGGAGGGAGCACCTACAATGAGCAGTTCTTC. Amino acids: CASSVGGSTYNEQFF.

Only a few counts were recorded for this clone. The rearrangement joins TRBV6-5 to TRBJ2-3, with TRBD2 matching over 7 bases. CDR1 is MNHEY, CDR2 SVGAGI, per germline. The V and J ends lost 5 bases and 1 base, in that order; junction bases with no gene match: 6. This CDR3 region has 15 residues. Here the CDR3 DNA reads TGTGCCAGCAGTAGGGGAGGGCCGGGCACAGATACGCAGTATTTT. It specifies CASSRGGPGTDTQYF.

This clone has only one observation. The rearrangement joins TRBV5-5 to TRBJ2-3; TRBD2 agrees at 9 bases. Germline V gene data show CDR1 as SGHKS and CDR2 as YYEKEE (reference sequence). V shed 2 bases, J shed 2 bases, and the junction held 12 bases outside the gene matches. The CDR3 is made up of 18 amino acids. Written as DNA, the CDR3 is TGTGCCAGCAGCTTTTCTAGCGGGGAGGGTCTACCCACAGATACGCAGTATTTT. This sequence encodes CASSFSSGEGLPTDTQYF.

This chain uses TRBV9 with TRBJ2-3, with 12 positions matching TRBD1. This CDR3 has 16 amino acids. V was clipped by 4 bases and J by 4 bases; unmatched bases: 7. The germline gives CDR1 SGDLS, CDR2 YYNGEE. The CDR3 coding sequence is TGTGCCAGCAGCACTCCGGGACAGGGGGCCGCAGATACGCAGTATTTT. Translating it yields CASSTPGQGAADTQYF. Filled out from reference TRBV9 and TRBJ2-3, the complete variable domain reads DSGVTQTPKHLITATGQRVTLRCSPRSGDLSVYWYQQSLDQGLQFLIQYYNGEERAKGNILERFSAQQFPDLHSELNLSSLELGDSALYFCASSTPGQGAADTQYFGPGTRLTVL.